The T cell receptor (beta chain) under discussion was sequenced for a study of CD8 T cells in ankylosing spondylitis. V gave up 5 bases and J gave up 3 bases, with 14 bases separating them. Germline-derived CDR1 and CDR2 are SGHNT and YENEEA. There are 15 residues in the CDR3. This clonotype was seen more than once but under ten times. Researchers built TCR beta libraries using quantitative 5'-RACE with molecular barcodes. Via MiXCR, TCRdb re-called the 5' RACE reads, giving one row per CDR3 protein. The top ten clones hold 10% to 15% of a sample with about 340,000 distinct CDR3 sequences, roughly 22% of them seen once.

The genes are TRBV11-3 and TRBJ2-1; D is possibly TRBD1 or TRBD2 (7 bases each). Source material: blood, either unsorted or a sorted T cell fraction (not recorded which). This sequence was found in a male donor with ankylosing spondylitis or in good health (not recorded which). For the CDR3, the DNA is TGTGCCAGCAGCCCCGCGGGGGACAGCTACAATGAGCAGTTCTTC. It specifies CASSPAGDSYNEQFF.